This T cell receptor beta chain appears in the sequencing data of a study of blood T cell repertoires in COVID-19. Overall study context: COVID-19 samples from acute and convalescent phases originated in the United States, Italy and Spain.

CDR3 length: 13 amino acids. V lost 4 bases to trimming and J lost 7 bases; unmatched junction nucleotides: 3. Germline V CDR1 and CDR2: SGHRS, YFSETQ. Method: immunoSEQ multiplex PCR; TCRdb's copy keeps in-frame clones and lacks some. The sample lists about 77,000 clones; around three quarters were seen once. Sequencing used peripheral blood. The clonotype was recovered from a woman between 65 and 79 years old with acute or convalescent COVID-19. The V call is TRBV5-1, the J call TRBJ2-1, with 9 bases identical to TRBD1. The CDR3 sequence is CASSIGQGNEQFF. CDR3 bases: TGCGCCAGCAGCATCGGACAGGGGAATGAGCAGTTCTTC.